The 16 T cell receptor beta chains reported below all come from one sample, sequenced in a study of cytotoxic CD8 clonotypes in ibrutinib-treated CLL. The method was immunoSEQ multiplex PCR; TCRdb's version includes in-frame clones alone and lacks a portion of them. The profile shows under 300,000 clones, roughly 70% of them singletons. Material: PBMCs, obtained after 24 months of ibrutinib treatment. The receptors here all came from a human donor with chronic lymphocytic leukemia.

The V and J genes are TRBV29-1 and TRBJ2-2; tentative D call: TRBD1 (6 bases). The CDR3 extends over 16 amino acids. Trimming stripped 6 bases from V and 1 base from J, with 18 bases between. Germline-derived CDR1 and CDR2 are SQVTM and ANQGSEA. The CDR3 DNA is TGCAGCGTCAGGGGCTCCCGAAGTTGGAACACCGGGGAGCTGTTTTTT. This translates into CSVRGSRSWNTGELFF.

There are a few counts of this clone. The J gene is TRBJ1-5, the V gene TRBV5-1; the match to TRBD1 covers 7 bases. This CDR3 comprises 14 residues. Germline assignment: CDR1 SGHRS and CDR2 YFSETQ. V trimming: 2 bases; J trimming: 6 bases; junction bases outside the gene matches: 5. CDR3 sequence reads: CASSLGQAGQPQHF. CDR3 in DNA: TGCGCCAGCAGCTTAGGACAGGCGGGTCAGCCCCAGCATTTT. The full variable domain, its missing parts supplied by reference TRBV5-1 and TRBJ1-5, is KAGVTQTPRYLIKTRGQQVTLSCSPISGHRSVSWYQQTPGQGLQFLFEYFSETQRNKGNFPGRFSGRQFSNSRSEMNVSTLELGDSALYLCASSLGQAGQPQHFGDGTRLSIL.

This clone was counted a few times. The chain links TRBV27 to TRBJ1-5, with D perhaps matching TRBD1 (6 bases). CDR3 length equals 16 residues. Trimming took off 5 bases at V and 3 bases at J, with 17 bases between the two ends. In germline, CDR1 is MNHEY, CDR2 SMNVEV (reference sequence). CDR3 sequence reads: CASSTYRQAPNQPQHF. As DNA, the CDR3 is TGTGCCAGCAGTACTTACCGACAGGCCCCCAATCAGCCCCAGCATTTT.

Only one count was recorded for this clone. V and J are TRBV7-3 and TRBJ2-1; D is undetermined. Germline V gene lookup returns CDR1 SGHTA and CDR2 FQGTGA. CDR3 length equals 14 residues. Trimming stripped 5 bases from V and 3 bases from J, with 11 bases between. CDR3 in DNA: TGTGCCAGCAGCCCTTACCAATACTACAATGAGCAGTTCTTC. Amino acids: CASSPYQYYNEQFF.

This clone was observed once. Its ends do not fully match the called genes, so a read error is possible. This chain links TRBV18 with TRBJ2-1; D is perhaps TRBD2 (5 bases). Germline CDR1 is KGHSH and CDR2 is LQKENI. The CDR3 totals 16 residues. The CDR3 region is CASSPRPGKLGDEHFF. The CDR3 nucleotides read TGTGCCAGCTCACCACGTCCGGGAAAACTAGGCGATGAGCACTTCTTC. Supplemented by reference TRBV18 and TRBJ2-1, the full variable domain reads NAGVMQNPRHLVRRRGQEARLRCSPMKGHSHVYWYRQLPEEGLKFMVYLQKENIIDESGMPKERFSAEFPKEGPSILRIQQVVRGDSAAYFCASSPRPGKLGDEHFFGPGTRLTVL.

The genes are TRBV28 and TRBJ2-5, with 10 bases matching TRBD2. Per the germline V gene, CDR1 is MDHEN and CDR2 is SYDVKM. This CDR3 contains 17 residues. The V segment lost 7 bases and the J segment 1 base; nucleotides outside the gene matches: 12. The CDR3 protein is CASMDSSGSKLQETQYF. The CDR3 nucleotides read TGTGCCAGCATGGATTCTAGCGGGAGCAAACTCCAAGAGACCCAGTACTTC.

The chain combines TRBV28 with TRBJ2-4; TRBD1 agrees at 10 bases. Germline lookup yields CDR1 MDHEN and CDR2 SYDVKM. The CDR3 sequence is 18 residues long. The ends lost 8 bases at V and 0 bases at J; junction bases unmatched: 13. This chain's CDR3 is CASGRDRGQGLAKNIQYF. The CDR3 DNA reads TGTGCCAGCGGCCGGGACAGGGGCCAAGGATTAGCCAAAAACATTCAGTACTTC.

The chain employs TRBV27 and TRBJ2-7, with TRBD2 identical over 7 bases. Germline V gene sequence: CDR1 MNHEY, CDR2 SMNVEV (reference sequence). The V gene end was trimmed by 8 bases and the J gene end by 4 bases; junction bases not matched to a gene: 11. The CDR3 loop spans 14 amino acids. The CDR3, as DNA: TGTGCCAGCGGAAAGCTAGCGGAACCTTACGAGCAGTACTTC. Its translation is CASGKLAEPYEQYF.

This clone came up once. This sequence joins TRBV11-2 and TRBJ2-7; TRBD1 matches 7 bases. The junction had 16 bases not matched to a gene; V was cut back by 2 bases and J by 6 bases. The V gene's germline CDR1 is SGHAT and CDR2 FQNNGV. The CDR3 spans 17 residues. The chain's CDR3 is CASSLLLGRGTHGEQYF. CDR3 sequence (DNA): TGTGCCAGCAGCTTACTCTTAGGCAGGGGGACCCATGGCGAGCAGTACTTC.

This clone appeared a few times. CDR3 DNA sequence: TGTGCCAGCAGCTCTCCTATTGAAGCTTTCTTT. Translation gives CASSSPIEAFF. The rearrangement uses TRBV28 and TRBJ1-1; D unresolved. The germline CDR1 and CDR2 sequences are MDHEN and SYDVKM. V was cut by 6 bases and J by 7 bases, with 9 bases left in between. There are 11 residues in the CDR3.

J is TRBJ2-1 and V is TRBV19; 11 bases line up with TRBD2. After removal of 7 bases from V and 1 base from J, the junction contained 12 bases not matched to a gene. The CDR3 totals 18 residues. From germline, CDR1 is LNHDA and CDR2 SQIVND (reference sequence). The CDR3 protein is CASTMGLAAGASYNEQFF. The CDR3 DNA reads as TGTGCCAGTACAATGGGACTAGCGGCGGGGGCATCCTACAATGAGCAGTTCTTC. The whole variable domain, filled in from reference TRBV19 and TRBJ2-1, reads DGGITQSPKYLFRKEGQNVTLSCEQNLNHDAMYWYRQDPGQGLRLIYYSQIVNDFQKGDIAEGYSVSREKKESFPLTVTSAQKNPTAFYLCASTMGLAAGASYNEQFFGPGTRLTVL.

The V and J genes are TRBV5-1 and TRBJ2-7; D gene ambiguous. The CDR3 covers 14 residues. The V end lost 6 bases, the J end lost 4 bases, and 17 bases lay between the germline ends. Germline CDR1 is SGHRS and CDR2 is YFSETQ. The CDR3 DNA follows: TGCGCCAGCATCACTCAGTCCCCTAATTACGAGCAGTACTTC. Protein: CASITQSPNYEQYF.

This clone appeared a few times. The chain couples TRBV5-1 to TRBJ2-7, with 9 bases that match TRBD1. Looked up from germline, CDR1 is SGHRS and CDR2 is YFSETQ. CDR3 length equals 15 residues. The V gene end was trimmed by 3 bases and the J gene end by 0 bases; junction bases not matched to a gene: 4. The CDR3, as DNA: TGCGCCAGCAGCTATTGGACAGGGGCCTCCTACGAGCAGTACTTC. Its translation is CASSYWTGASYEQYF.

This chain connects TRBV23-1 to TRBJ1-5; 7 bases are shared with TRBD1. TRBV23-1 is noted as an ORF with a role that remains uncertain. The CDR3 has 12 residues. Germline trimming cut 10 bases from V and 7 bases from J; bases unmatched to any gene: 7. In DNA form, the CDR3 reads TGCGCCACAAGACTACAGGGGCAGCCCCAGCATTTT. The encoded protein is CATRLQGQPQHF.

This chain connects TRBV5-1 to TRBJ1-2, with D unclear. Germline values: CDR1 SGHRS, CDR2 YFSETQ. Trimming took off 3 bases at V and 2 bases at J, with 8 bases between the two ends. The length of the CDR3 is 13 residues. CDR3 nucleotide sequence: TGCGCCAGCAGCTCGGAGCACAACTATGGCTACACCTTC. Amino acids: CASSSEHNYGYTF.

The chain carries TRBV6-6 and TRBJ2-1, with 11 bases aligning to TRBD2. The CDR3 sequence is 15 residues long. Trimming at V came to 6 bases and at J to 5 bases, leaving 6 bases not matched to a gene. Per germline, CDR1 MNHNY and CDR2 SVGAGI (reference sequence). In DNA form, the CDR3 reads TGTGCCAGCAGCACCGGGACTAGCGGAAACAATGAGCAGTTCTTC. This codes for CASSTGTSGNNEQFF.